This TCR beta chain was profiled in a study of T-cell reconstitution after alpha-beta-depleted transplantation in children. The CDR3 has 14 residues. V was clipped by 3 bases and J by 5 bases, with 13 bases between them. Germline CDR1 is MNHEY and CDR2 is SVGAGI. Construction of the TCRbeta library involved unique molecular identifiers. Via MiXCR, TCRdb re-called the PCR reads, giving one row per CDR3 protein. The sample includes 420,000 or so distinct CDR3 sequences, around 9.9% of them seen just once. The sample consisted of PBMCs from the stem cell graft donor, taken from the stem cell graft. This receptor was identified in a human donor who donated a stem cell graft to a child with acute myeloid leukemia. This rearrangement joins TRBV6-5 to TRBJ2-5, with TRBD2 as a possible D gene (6 bases). The CDR3 DNA reads as TGTGCCAGCAGTTATTTGGAGGGTAGGGAGACCCAGTACTTC. This sequence encodes CASSYLEGRETQYF.